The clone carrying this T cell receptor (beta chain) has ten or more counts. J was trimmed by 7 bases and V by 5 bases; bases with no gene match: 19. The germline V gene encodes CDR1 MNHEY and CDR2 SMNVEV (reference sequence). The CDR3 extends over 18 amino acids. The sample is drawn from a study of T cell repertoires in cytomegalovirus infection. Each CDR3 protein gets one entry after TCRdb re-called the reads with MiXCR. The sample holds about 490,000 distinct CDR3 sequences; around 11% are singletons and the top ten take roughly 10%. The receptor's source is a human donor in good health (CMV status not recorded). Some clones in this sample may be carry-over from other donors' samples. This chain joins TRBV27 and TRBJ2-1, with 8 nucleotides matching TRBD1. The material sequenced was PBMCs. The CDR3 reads CASSTSAGQGPFVNEQFF. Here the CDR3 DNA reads TGTGCCAGCAGTACATCCGCAGGACAGGGACCCTTTGTGAATGAGCAGTTCTTC.